The 9 T cell receptor beta chains presented below share a single source sample, sequenced in a study of cytomegalovirus exposure and HLA in healthy donors. It was with 60 Vbeta and 13 Jbeta primers that the PCR ran. Clones were read by immunoSEQ multiplex PCR, and TCRdb kept only the in-frame ones, dropping some. The table includes under 200,000 clones, roughly two thirds detected once. The sequencing sample was made of PBMCs. The receptors shown here come from a woman aged 40 to 50 in good health and CMV-seropositive.

V usage is TRBV9 and J usage is TRBJ2-1, with 8 nucleotides matching TRBD2. Trimming at V came to 0 bases and at J to 8 bases, leaving 13 bases not matched to a gene. CDR1 is SGDLS and CDR2 is YYNGEE in the germline V gene. This CDR3 is built from 17 residues. In DNA form, the CDR3 reads TGTGCCAGCAGCGTAGAGGGGAAGAGACTAGCGTACGATGAGCAGTTCTTC. Translating gives CASSVEGKRLAYDEQFF.

The chain is built from TRBV9 and TRBJ1-2, with D perhaps matching TRBD1 (5 bases). V gave up 4 bases and J gave up 0 bases, with 7 bases separating them. The CDR3 is 13 amino acids. Germline CDR1 and CDR2: SGDLS and YYNGEE. CDR3 region: CASSPGTNYGYTF. The CDR3 DNA reads TGTGCCAGCAGCCCAGGGACTAACTATGGCTACACCTTC. Full variable domain (remainder filled in from reference TRBV9 and TRBJ1-2): DSGVTQTPKHLITATGQRVTLRCSPRSGDLSVYWYQQSLDQGLQFLIQYYNGEERAKGNILERFSAQQFPDLHSELNLSSLELGDSALYFCASSPGTNYGYTFGSGTRLTVV.

The chain is built from TRBV4-3 and TRBJ2-5; a possible D gene is TRBD1 (5 bases). The germline gives CDR1 LGHNA, CDR2 YSLEER. The CDR3 runs to 15 residues. V was clipped by 0 bases and J by 5 bases, with 13 bases between them. The CDR3 spells CASSQEPRAGETQYF. For the CDR3, the DNA is TGCGCCAGCAGCCAAGAGCCCAGGGCTGGTGAGACCCAGTACTTC.

The J gene is TRBJ2-3, the V gene TRBV11-2; 9 bases are shared with TRBD2. CDR1 SGHAT and CDR2 FQNNGV come from the germline V gene. The length of the CDR3 is 19 residues. V was clipped by 3 bases and J by 4 bases; unmatched bases: 17. CDR3 DNA sequence: TGTGCCAGCAGCTTGAGCGTTCGACTAGCGGCTACTATCCCAGATACGCAGTATTTT. Its translation: CASSLSVRLAATIPDTQYF.

This clone was picked up a small number of times. This rearrangement joins TRBV7-2 to TRBJ2-3, with TRBD2 matching 8 bases. The CDR3 is made up of 16 amino acids. Trimming at V came to 5 bases and at J to 2 bases, leaving 9 bases not matched to a gene. Germline CDR1 reads SGHTA; CDR2 reads FQGNSA. CDR3 in amino acids: CASSPFSGDYTDTQYF. The CDR3 DNA reads as TGTGCCAGCAGCCCATTTAGCGGGGACTACACAGATACGCAGTATTTT.

The V and J genes are TRBV2 and TRBJ2-3, with 7 bases lining up with TRBD2. V gave up 6 bases and J gave up 2 bases; unmatched junction bases: 11. CDR1 is SNHLY, CDR2 FYNNEI, per germline. The CDR3 has 16 residues. This CDR3 is CASRLGDYRPTDTQYF. The CDR3 nucleotides read TGTGCCAGCAGATTAGGGGACTATAGGCCCACAGATACGCAGTATTTT. Supplemented by reference TRBV2 and TRBJ2-3, the full variable domain reads EPEVTQTPSHQVTQMGQEVILRCVPISNHLYFYWYRQILGQKVEFLVSFYNNEISEKSEIFDDQFSVERPDGSNFTLKIRSTKLEDSAMYFCASRLGDYRPTDTQYFGPGTRLTVL.

The table lists this clone with a few counts. The chain couples TRBV6-1 to TRBJ2-7, with D perhaps matching TRBD2 (5 bases). V lost 4 bases and J lost 3, with 13 bases in between. This CDR3 has 14 residues. Germline V CDR1 and CDR2: MNHNS, SASEGT. The CDR3 sequence: CASSVLRGYYEQYF. The CDR3 DNA follows: TGTGCCAGCAGTGTCCTCCGGGGTTACTACGAGCAGTACTTC.

This chain joins TRBV4-3 and TRBJ2-1, with a tentative D call TRBD2 (6 bases). The CDR3 extends over 15 amino acids. Germline lookup yields CDR1 LGHNA and CDR2 YSLEER. V was pared by 1 base and J by 2 bases, with 9 bases between. The DNA for the CDR3 is TGCGCCAGCAGCCAAGCAGGACTAACCTACAATGAGCAGTTCTTC. This sequence encodes CASSQAGLTYNEQFF.

The rearrangement joins TRBV2 to TRBJ2-1; the D gene is possibly TRBD2 (7 bases). Looked up from germline, CDR1 is SNHLY and CDR2 is FYNNEI. Between the trimmed V and J ends, which lost 7 bases and 9 bases, there was a span of 10 bases. The CDR3 extends over 11 amino acids. The CDR3 DNA reads as TGTGCCAGCACGGGGGGCACTGAGCAGTTCTTC. It translates to CASTGGTEQFF. Filled out from reference TRBV2 and TRBJ2-1, the complete variable domain reads EPEVTQTPSHQVTQMGQEVILRCVPISNHLYFYWYRQILGQKVEFLVSFYNNEISEKSEIFDDQFSVERPDGSNFTLKIRSTKLEDSAMYFCASTGGTEQFFGPGTRLTVL.